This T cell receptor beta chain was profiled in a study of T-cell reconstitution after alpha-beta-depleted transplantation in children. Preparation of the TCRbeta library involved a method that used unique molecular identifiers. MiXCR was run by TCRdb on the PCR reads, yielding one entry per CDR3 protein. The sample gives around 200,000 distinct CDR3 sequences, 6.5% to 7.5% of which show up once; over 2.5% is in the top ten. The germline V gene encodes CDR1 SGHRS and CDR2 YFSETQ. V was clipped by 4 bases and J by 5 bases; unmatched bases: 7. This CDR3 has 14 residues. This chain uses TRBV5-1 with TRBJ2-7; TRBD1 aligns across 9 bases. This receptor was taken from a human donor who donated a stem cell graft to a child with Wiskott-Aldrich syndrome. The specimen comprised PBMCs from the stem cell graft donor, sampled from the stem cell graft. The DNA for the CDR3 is TGCGCCAGCAGCGCCGGACAGGGGTCCCACGAGCAGTACTTC. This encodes CASSAGQGSHEQYF.